One sample yielded the 13 T cell receptor beta chains listed below, sequenced in a study of identifying expanded T cells in peripheral blood. Assay: immunoSEQ multiplex PCR; the TCRdb copy retains only in-frame clones and omits some. The table includes under 90,000 clones, 75% to 90% detected once. The sample consisted of blood. The receptors here all came from a person between 18 and 75 years old in good health.

V usage is TRBV29-1 and J usage is TRBJ2-7, with TRBD1 matching 8 bases. CDR1 is SQVTM and CDR2 is ANQGSEA in the germline V gene. J lost 7 bases, V lost 6 bases, and 14 bases had no gene match. There are 14 residues in the CDR3. The CDR3 DNA sequence: TGCAGCGTCCTTCAGGGGGCGCGGTATGGGGAGCAGTACTTC. Translated: CSVLQGARYGEQYF.

CDR3 protein: CASSSLYSNQPQHF. CDR3 sequence (DNA): TGTGCCAGCAGTTCACTCTATAGCAATCAGCCCCAGCATTTT. The rearrangement links TRBV6-6 to TRBJ1-5; D not resolved. The CDR3 is 14 residues long. Trimming removed 4 bases from V and 0 bases from J, with 7 bases in between. From germline, CDR1 is MNHNY and CDR2 SVGAGI (reference sequence).

The chain couples TRBV5-6 to TRBJ2-5, with TRBD1 matching 7 bases. V gave up 3 bases and J gave up 4 bases; unmatched junction bases: 9. CDR1 SGHDT and CDR2 YYEEEE come from the germline V gene. CDR3 size: 15 residues. The CDR3 is CASSYGTGVGETQYF. As DNA, the CDR3 is TGTGCCAGCAGCTACGGTACAGGGGTCGGAGAGACCCAGTACTTC.

V gene TRBV7-2 combines with J gene TRBJ2-1, with D uncertain. Germline V gene sequence: CDR1 SGHTA, CDR2 FQGNSA. The CDR3 length is 14 residues. The V gene lost 7 bases and the J gene lost 2 bases, with 12 bases spanning the gap. The CDR3 reads CASTHLGTYNEQFF. The CDR3 coding sequence is TGTGCCAGCACCCACCTCGGCACCTACAATGAGCAGTTCTTC.

The chain combines TRBV6-6 with TRBJ1-2; unclear D gene. This CDR3 has 10 residues. Germline V gives CDR1 MNHNY, CDR2 SVGAGI (reference sequence). V dropped 7 bases and J dropped 8 bases, with 8 bases sitting between them. Written as DNA, the CDR3 is TGTGCCAGCAAGTTAGGCGGCTACACCTTC. Amino acids: CASKLGGYTF.

The CDR3 nucleotides are TGTGCCAGTAGTATATGGGGTGGTGAGCAGTTCTTC. Amino acid sequence: CASSIWGGEQFF. The chain joins TRBV19 to TRBJ2-1; D not resolved. V was trimmed by 2 bases and J by 9 bases, leaving 8 bases between them. Germline CDR1 is LNHDA and CDR2 is SQIVND (reference sequence). The length of the CDR3 is 12 residues.

This sequence joins TRBV7-9 and TRBJ2-1; 8 positions match TRBD2. This CDR3 contains 16 residues. Germline CDR1 reads SEHNR; CDR2 reads FQNEAQ (reference sequence). The V gene end was trimmed by 2 bases and the J gene end by 0 bases; junction bases not matched to a gene: 3. The DNA for the CDR3 is TGTGCCAGCAGCTTACGGACTAGCAACTCCTACAATGAGCAGTTCTTC. This encodes CASSLRTSNSYNEQFF.

J is TRBJ1-2 and V is TRBV4-3; no firm D call. The germline V and J ends were trimmed by 0 bases and 3 bases, with 11 bases remaining between them. This CDR3 contains 15 residues. CDR1 and CDR2 from the germline V gene are LGHNA and YSLEER. CDR3 protein: CASSQDVGLDYGYTF. For the CDR3, the DNA is TGCGCCAGCAGCCAAGATGTGGGGTTGGACTATGGCTACACCTTC.

The chain joins TRBV20-1 to TRBJ2-7; D may match TRBD1 or TRBD2 (6 bases each). V shed 5 bases and J shed 4 bases, with 9 bases lying between them. CDR3 length: 11 residues. CDR1 DFQATT and CDR2 SNEGSKA come from the germline V gene (reference sequence). The CDR3 nucleotides are TGCAGTGCTTTAGGGGGGTACGAGCAGTACTTC. Protein sequence: CSALGGYEQYF.

J is TRBJ2-7 and V is TRBV7-3; 8 positions match TRBD2. Germline V gene sequence: CDR1 SGHTA, CDR2 FQGTGA. V dropped 4 bases and J dropped 5; count of bases not matched to a gene: 7. This CDR3 spans 14 amino acids. CDR3 nucleotides: TGTGCCAGCAGCTCAAGCGGGAGTGGCGACGAGCAGTACTTC. Encoded protein: CASSSSGSGDEQYF. The variable domain in full, completed from reference TRBV7-3 and TRBJ2-7, reads GAGVSQTPSNKVTEKGKYVELRCDPISGHTALYWYRQSLGQGPEFLIYFQGTGAADDSGLPNDRFFAVRPEGSVSTLKIQRTERGDSAVYLCASSSSGSGDEQYFGPGTRLTVT.

The chain couples TRBV5-4 to TRBJ1-2; TRBD1 matches 8 bases. J was trimmed by 5 bases and V by 0 bases; bases with no gene match: 3. The CDR3 is made up of 14 amino acids. Germline V gene data show CDR1 as SGHNT and CDR2 as YYREEE (reference sequence). The CDR3 DNA sequence: TGTGCCAGCAGCTTGGGGACAGGGTGGTATGGCTACACCTTC. It encodes CASSLGTGWYGYTF.

This rearrangement joins TRBV29-1 to TRBJ1-1; TRBD1 aligns across 7 bases. This CDR3 contains 13 residues. With 7 bases clipped from V and 8 bases from J, the junction kept 13 bases outside the gene matches. Germline V gene lookup returns CDR1 SQVTM and CDR2 ANQGSEA. The CDR3 sequence is CSAYRGGPGEAFF. DNA for the CDR3: TGCAGCGCATACAGGGGAGGCCCGGGCGAAGCTTTCTTT.

This chain joins TRBV6-5 and TRBJ1-2; D is uncertain. This CDR3 is built from 13 residues. The V gene lost 9 bases and the J gene lost 4 bases, with 15 bases spanning the gap. The germline V gene has CDR1 MNHEY and CDR2 SVGAGI. CDR3 bases: TGTGCCAGTCTACGGCCCGGAGGCTATGGCTACACCTTC. Amino acid sequence: CASLRPGGYGYTF.